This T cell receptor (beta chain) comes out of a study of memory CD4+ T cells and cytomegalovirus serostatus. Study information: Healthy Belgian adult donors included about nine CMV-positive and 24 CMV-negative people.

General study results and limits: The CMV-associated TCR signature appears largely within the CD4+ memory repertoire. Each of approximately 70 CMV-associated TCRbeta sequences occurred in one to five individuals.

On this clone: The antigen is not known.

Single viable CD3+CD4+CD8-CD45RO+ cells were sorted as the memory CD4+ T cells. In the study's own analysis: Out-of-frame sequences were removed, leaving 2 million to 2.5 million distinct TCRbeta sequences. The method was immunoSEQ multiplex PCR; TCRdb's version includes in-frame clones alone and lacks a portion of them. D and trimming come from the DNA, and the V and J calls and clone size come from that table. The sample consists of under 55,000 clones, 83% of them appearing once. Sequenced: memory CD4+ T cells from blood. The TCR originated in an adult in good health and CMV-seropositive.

The chain's CDR3 is CAWRGNSPLHF. DNA for the CDR3: TGTGCCTGGAGGGGGAATTCACCCCTCCACTTT. This sequence joins TRBV30 and TRBJ1-6, with D uncertain. The CDR3 loop spans 11 amino acids. Per germline, CDR1 GTSNPN and CDR2 SVGIG (reference sequence). Trimming cost V 3 bases and J 7 bases, with 4 bases left between them.